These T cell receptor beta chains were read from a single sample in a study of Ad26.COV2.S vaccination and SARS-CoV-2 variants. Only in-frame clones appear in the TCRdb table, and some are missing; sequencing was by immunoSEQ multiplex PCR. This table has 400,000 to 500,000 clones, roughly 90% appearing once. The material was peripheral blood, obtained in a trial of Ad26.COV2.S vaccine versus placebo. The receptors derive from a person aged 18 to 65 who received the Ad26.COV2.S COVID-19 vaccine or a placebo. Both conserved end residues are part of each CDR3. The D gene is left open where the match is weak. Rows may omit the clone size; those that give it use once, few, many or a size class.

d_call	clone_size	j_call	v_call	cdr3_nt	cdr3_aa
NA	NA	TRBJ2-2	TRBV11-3	TGTGCCAGCAGCCTCCAGGGACCGTCGTCTACCGGGGAGCTGTTTTTT	CASSLQGPSSTGELFF
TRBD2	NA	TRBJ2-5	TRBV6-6	TGTGCCAGCAGTCCTAGCTGGTCAGCGGGGGTACAAGAGACCCAGTACTTC	CASSPSWSAGVQETQYF
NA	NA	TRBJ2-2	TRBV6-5	TGTGCCAGCAGTTACACTAACACCGGGGAGCTGTTTTTT	CASSYTNTGELFF
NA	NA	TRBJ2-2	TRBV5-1	TGCGCCAGCAGCCTGGGGGGTAACCCAGGCACCGGGGAGCTGTTTTTT	CASSLGGNPGTGELFF
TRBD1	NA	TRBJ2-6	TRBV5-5	TGTGCCAGCAGCTCGGGACAGCCCAACTCTGGGGCCAACGTCCTGACTTTC	CASSSGQPNSGANVLTF
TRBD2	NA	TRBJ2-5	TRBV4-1	TGCGCCAGCAGCCAAGAAGTCGGGGGGATCCAAGAGACCCAGTACTTC	CASSQEVGGIQETQYF
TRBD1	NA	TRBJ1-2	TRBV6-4	TGTGCCAGCAGCGAAAAGACAGGGGATAATGGCTACACCTTC	CASSEKTGDNGYTF
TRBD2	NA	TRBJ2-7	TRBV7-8	TGTGCCAGCAGCCTAAGGACTAGCGGTTCCTACGAGCAGTACTTC	CASSLRTSGSYEQYF
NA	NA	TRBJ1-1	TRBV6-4	TGTGCCACTCCCAGGCCCCAAGCTTTCTTT	CATPRPQAFF
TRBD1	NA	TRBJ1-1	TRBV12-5	TGTGCTAGTGGTTTGGGCCAGACAGGGTTGACTGAAGCTTTCTTT	CASGLGQTGLTEAFF
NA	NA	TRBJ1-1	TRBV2	TGTGCCAGCAGGGACCACGGCGGGAGCGCTGAAGCTTTCTTT	CASRDHGGSAEAFF
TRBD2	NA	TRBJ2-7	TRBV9	TGTGCCAGCTCCCTAGCGGGGGCCTACGAGCAGTACTTC	CASSLAGAYEQYF
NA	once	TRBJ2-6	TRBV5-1	TGCGCCAGCAGCTTGGACGGGGTCTCTGGGGCCAACGTCCTGACTTTC	CASSLDGVSGANVLTF
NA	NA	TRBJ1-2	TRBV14	TGTGCCAGCAGCCAAGTTAGGGATCCAAATGGCTACACCTTC	CASSQVRDPNGYTF
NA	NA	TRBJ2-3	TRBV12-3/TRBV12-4	TGTGCCAGCAGGCAGGGATCTTCAGATACGCAGTATTTT	CASRQGSSDTQYF
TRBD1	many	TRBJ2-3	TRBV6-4	TGTGCCAGCAGTGACTCGCCACAGGGGGCGCAGTATTTT	CASSDSPQGAQYF
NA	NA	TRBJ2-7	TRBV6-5	TGTGCCAGCAGGACCCGACAGGTTATTGGAGAGCAGTACTTC	CASRTRQVIGEQYF
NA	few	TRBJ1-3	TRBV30	TGTGCCTGGAGTTTTGGTTCGGGGGCAGGAAACACCATATATTTT	CAWSFGSGAGNTIYF
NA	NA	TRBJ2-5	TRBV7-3	TGTGCCAGCAGCTTAACGCTCAGAGAGACCCAGTACTTC	CASSLTLRETQYF
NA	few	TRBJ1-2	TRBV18	TGTGCCAGCTCACCTGCGGAGGGTCACAATGGCTACACCTTC	CASSPAEGHNGYTF
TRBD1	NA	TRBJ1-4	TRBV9	TGTGCCAGCAGCGCCGGGACAGCTTATAATGAAAAACTGTTTTTT	CASSAGTAYNEKLFF
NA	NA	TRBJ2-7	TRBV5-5	TGTGCCAGCAGCTTGATGGTGAGCTCCTACGAGCAGTACTTC	CASSLMVSSYEQYF
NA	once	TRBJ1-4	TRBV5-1	TGCGCCAGCCGAGAGGGGGTACGCGTGAGTGAAAAACTGTTTTTT	CASREGVRVSEKLFF
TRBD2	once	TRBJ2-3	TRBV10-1	TGCGCCAGCAGTGAGTCGGTAGCGGGGGGCACAGATACGCAGTATTTT	CASSESVAGGTDTQYF
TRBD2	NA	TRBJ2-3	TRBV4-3	TGCGCCAGCAGCCAAGATCTAGCGGGCGGGGGGGTGCCAGATACGCAGTATTTT	CASSQDLAGGGVPDTQYF
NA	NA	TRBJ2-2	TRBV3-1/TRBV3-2	TGTGCCAGCAGCCAAGTGGCCCCGGCGGGGCCCGGGGAGCTGTTTTTT	CASSQVAPAGPGELFF
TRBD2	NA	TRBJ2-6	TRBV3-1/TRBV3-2	TGTGCCAGCAGCCAAGAGACGGGACTAGCTTCTGGGGCCAACGTCCTGACTTTC	CASSQETGLASGANVLTF
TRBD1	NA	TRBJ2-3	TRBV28	TGTGCCAGCAGTCACAGGGGGTCTACAGATACGCAGTATTTT	CASSHRGSTDTQYF
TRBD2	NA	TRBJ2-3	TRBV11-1	TGTGCCAGCAGCTACGAGCGGGGGGACACAGATACGCAGTATTTT	CASSYERGDTDTQYF
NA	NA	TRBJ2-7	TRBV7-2	TGTGCCAGCAGCCCATCCACCTTTTCGGGGGACGAGCAGTACTTC	CASSPSTFSGDEQYF
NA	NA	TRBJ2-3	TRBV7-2	TGTGCCAGCAGCTTCCGGACGAGCACAGATACGCAGTATTTT	CASSFRTSTDTQYF
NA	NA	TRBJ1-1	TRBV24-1	TGTGCCACCAGTGACACGAACACTGAAGCTTTCTTT	CATSDTNTEAFF
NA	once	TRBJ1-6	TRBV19	TGTGCCAGTAGTACCCTGAGGACGGGAAATAATTCACCCCTCCACTTT	CASSTLRTGNNSPLHF
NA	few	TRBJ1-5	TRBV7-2	TGTGCCAGCAGCTTAGCGGGTGGTCCCAATCAGCCCCAGCATTTT	CASSLAGGPNQPQHF
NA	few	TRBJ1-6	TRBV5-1	TGCGCCAGCAGCCTACAGAGCTCCTATAATTCACCCCTCCACTTT	CASSLQSSYNSPLHF
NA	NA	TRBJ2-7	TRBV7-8	TGTGCCAGCAGCCTGACTGTGGGCGGATACGAGCAGTACTTC	CASSLTVGGYEQYF
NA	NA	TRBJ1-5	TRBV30	TGTGCCTGGACCCCCCCAGGGCTAAGCAATCAGCCCCAGCATTTT	CAWTPPGLSNQPQHF
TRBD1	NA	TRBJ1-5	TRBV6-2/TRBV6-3	TGTGCCAGCAGTTACTCGGACAGGGGGCCCCATCAGCCCCAGCATTTT	CASSYSDRGPHQPQHF
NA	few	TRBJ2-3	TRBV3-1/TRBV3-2	TGTGCCAGCAGCTTTCGAGCCGGGACCAAGAATCGAGATACGCAGTATTTT	CASSFRAGTKNRDTQYF
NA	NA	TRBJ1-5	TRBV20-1	TGCAGTGCTAGTTTCGGCGGCTTGGGTCAGCCCCAGCATTTT	CSASFGGLGQPQHF
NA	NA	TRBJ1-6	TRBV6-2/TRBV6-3	TGTGCCAGCAGTAACCCGCCGGGACAAGATAATTCACCCCTCCACTTT	CASSNPPGQDNSPLHF
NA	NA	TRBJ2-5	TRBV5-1	TGCGCCAGCAGCTTGGACGGCAGGGGCCGGGGAGAGACCCAGTACTTC	CASSLDGRGRGETQYF
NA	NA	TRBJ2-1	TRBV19	TGTGCCAGTAGCGGGATTACCTACAATGAGCAGTTCTTC	CASSGITYNEQFF
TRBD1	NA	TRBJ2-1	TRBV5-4	TGTGCCAGCAGCTTGGACAGGGGCTCCTACAATGAGCAGTTCTTC	CASSLDRGSYNEQFF
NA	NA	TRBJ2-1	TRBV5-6	TGTGCCAGCAGCTTCCCACCAGGGAACAATGAGCAGTTCTTC	CASSFPPGNNEQFF
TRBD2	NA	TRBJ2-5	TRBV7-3	TGTGCCAGCAGCCCTATCGGGGGGGCCGGTGAGACCCAGTACTTC	CASSPIGGAGETQYF
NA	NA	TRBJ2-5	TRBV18	TGTGCCAGCTCACATCTAAAAGGAAGGGGGAATGGGACCCAGTACTTC	CASSHLKGRGNGTQYF
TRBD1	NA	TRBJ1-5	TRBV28	TGTGCCAGTCTGAAACGGGGACAGACAAATCAGCCCCAGCATTTT	CASLKRGQTNQPQHF
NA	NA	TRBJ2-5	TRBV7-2	TGTGCCAGCAGCTTAGGTCCCGGGAGCCAAGAGACCCAGTACTTC	CASSLGPGSQETQYF
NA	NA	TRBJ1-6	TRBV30	TGTGCCTGGAGTGTGGGGTATAATTCACCCCTCCACTTT	CAWSVGYNSPLHF
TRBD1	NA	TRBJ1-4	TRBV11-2	TGTGCCAGCAGCCCACCCGGGACAGGAGTCCAAAAACTGTTTTTT	CASSPPGTGVQKLFF
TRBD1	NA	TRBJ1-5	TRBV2	TGTGCCAGCAAATTCCGGGACAGAAATCAGCCCCAGCATTTT	CASKFRDRNQPQHF
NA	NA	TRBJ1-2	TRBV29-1	TGCAGCGTTGAAGACAGTCTTTGGGGCTATGGCTACACCTTC	CSVEDSLWGYGYTF
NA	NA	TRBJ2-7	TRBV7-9	TGTGCCAGCGCATCCGACTGGGTCCTGAGCGAGCAGTACTTC	CASASDWVLSEQYF
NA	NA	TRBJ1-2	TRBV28	TGTGCCAGCAGTCCGGCCTCCCATTTTGGCTACACCTTC	CASSPASHFGYTF